The next 15 T cell receptor beta chains were all read from a single sample in a study of PD-1 blockade in classical Hodgkin lymphoma. Patients all relapsed after autologous stem cell transplantation, and there was variation in brentuximab vedotin exposure. Clones were sequenced by immunoSEQ multiplex PCR, and TCRdb holds only the in-frame ones, with some missing. The table lists 90,000 to 120,000 clones, roughly nine tenths of them singletons, with less than 20% in the top ten. The sample in question was peripheral blood mononuclear cells (PBMCs), obtained before the second cycle of nivolumab. These receptors came from a human donor with classical Hodgkin lymphoma.

The rearrangement links TRBV7-9 to TRBJ2-1, with 7 bases matching TRBD1. This CDR3 contains 16 residues. The V gene's germline CDR1 is SEHNR and CDR2 FQNEAQ (reference sequence). V lost 1 base, J lost 4 bases, and 7 bases stayed unmatched. In DNA, the CDR3 is TGTGCCAGCAGCTTAGTGAGGGGGCCCACATACAATGAGCAGTTCTTC. As protein: CASSLVRGPTYNEQFF.

The V gene is TRBV2, the J gene TRBJ2-3; D is unclear. The V end lost 7 bases, the J end lost 2 bases, and 10 bases lay between the germline ends. The germline gives CDR1 SNHLY, CDR2 FYNNEI. The CDR3 totals 13 residues. The CDR3 DNA follows: TGTGCCAGCAAACAGATGCCCACAGATACGCAGTATTTT. It codes for CASKQMPTDTQYF.

V and J are TRBV5-4 and TRBJ2-7; possibly TRBD1 for D (6 bases). CDR3 size: 16 residues. Trimming cost V 5 bases and J 1 base, with 19 bases left between them. Germline CDR1 and CDR2: SGHNT and YYREEE (reference sequence). The CDR3: CASSLEGVSPSYEQYF. CDR3 nucleotide sequence: TGTGCCAGCAGTCTAGAGGGGGTATCCCCTTCCTACGAGCAGTACTTC.

The genes are TRBV19 and TRBJ2-1, with a tentative D call TRBD1 (5 bases). CDR1 and CDR2 (germline): LNHDA, SQIVND (reference sequence). V lost 5 bases and J 8 bases, leaving 13 bases between the germline ends. This CDR3 contains 13 residues. As DNA, the CDR3 is TGTGCCAGTAGTTCCCAGGGTTTCGATGAGCAGTTCTTC. Its protein product is CASSSQGFDEQFF.

This clone was detected once. This sequence joins TRBV30 and TRBJ2-2, with D hard to call. The V end was cut by 1 base, the J end by 7 bases, with 7 bases between. The germline V gene encodes CDR1 GTSNPN and CDR2 SVGIG (reference sequence). There are 12 residues in the CDR3. The CDR3 DNA reads TGTGCCTGGAGTGGTGTGTTCGGGGAGCTGTTTTTT. As protein: CAWSGVFGELFF.

This chain links TRBV5-1 with TRBJ2-7; D is undetermined. V shed 1 base and J shed 2 bases, with 10 bases lying between them. Germline CDR1 reads SGHRS; CDR2 reads YFSETQ. This CDR3 comprises 14 residues. CDR3 region: CASSLSVTAYEQYF. Written as DNA, the CDR3 is TGCGCCAGCAGCTTGTCTGTAACTGCCTACGAGCAGTACTTC.

The chain combines TRBV25-1 with TRBJ1-1; D possibly corresponds to TRBD1 (6 bases). Trimming removed 8 bases from V and 4 bases from J, with 17 bases in between. This CDR3 is 14 amino acids long. Germline V CDR1 and CDR2: MGHDK, SYGVNS. The CDR3 sequence is CASLRGGGSTEAFF. The CDR3 DNA reads as TGTGCCAGCCTTCGAGGGGGGGGATCCACTGAAGCTTTCTTT.

This clone showed up many times. This chain links TRBV7-9 with TRBJ1-3, with unresolved D. Per the germline V gene, CDR1 is SEHNR and CDR2 is FQNEAQ (reference sequence). The CDR3 loop spans 18 amino acids. V shed 4 bases and J shed 0 bases, with 19 bases lying between them. The CDR3 is CASSSYDGGPSSGNTIYF. Written as DNA, the CDR3 is TGTGCCAGCAGCTCCTACGATGGCGGCCCAAGCTCTGGAAACACCATATATTTT.

V gene TRBV7-9 combines with J gene TRBJ1-5, with unresolved D. The CDR3 spans 14 residues. Trimming shortened V by 4 bases and J by 3 bases, and 10 bases separated the two germline ends. Germline CDR1 is SEHNR and CDR2 is FQNEAQ (reference sequence). CDR3 coding DNA: TGTGCCAGCAGCTCCGACGGGAACAATCAGCCCCAGCATTTT. Translated: CASSSDGNNQPQHF.

J is TRBJ2-7 and V is TRBV4-3; D assignment may be TRBD1 or TRBD2 (6 bases each). This CDR3 has 16 residues. Trimming left V 0 bases short and J 7 bases short, with 19 bases between. Germline V gives CDR1 LGHNA, CDR2 YSLEER. This CDR3 reads CASSQDVNRDLGEQYF. CDR3 in DNA: TGCGCCAGCAGCCAAGACGTTAACAGGGACTTAGGGGAGCAGTACTTC.

This chain uses TRBV29-1 with TRBJ1-1; 8 bases are a match to TRBD1. This CDR3 has 11 amino acids. Germline loops: CDR1 SQVTM, CDR2 ANQGSEA. The V and J ends lost 7 bases and 8 bases, in that order; junction bases with no gene match: 6. The CDR3: CSGTRQGEAFF. The CDR3 DNA follows: TGCAGCGGGACCCGACAGGGGGAAGCTTTCTTT.

The gene calls are TRBV6-5 and TRBJ2-3; TRBD2 matches 9 bases. CDR1 is MNHEY, CDR2 SVGAGI, per germline. The CDR3 is 15 residues long. With 4 bases clipped from V and 2 bases from J, the junction kept 4 bases outside the gene matches. CDR3: CASSSTSGVTDTQYF. The CDR3 DNA sequence: TGTGCCAGCAGTTCGACTAGCGGTGTCACAGATACGCAGTATTTT.

The genes are TRBV5-1 and TRBJ1-4, with a possible D match to TRBD1 (5 bases). The CDR3 runs to 15 residues. The germline CDR1 and CDR2 sequences are SGHRS and YFSETQ. V was pared by 0 bases and J by 7 bases, with 13 bases between. CDR3 sequence: CASSLVYRKGEKLFF. CDR3 DNA sequence: TGCGCCAGCAGCTTGGTGTACAGGAAGGGTGAAAAACTGTTTTTT.

V and J are TRBV19 and TRBJ2-5, with D perhaps TRBD2 (6 bases). Germline V gives CDR1 LNHDA, CDR2 SQIVND (reference sequence). The CDR3 is 11 residues long. V was cut by 6 bases and J by 4 bases, with 6 bases left in between. The CDR3 sequence: CASRAGETQYF. DNA for the CDR3: TGTGCCAGTAGAGCGGGAGAGACCCAGTACTTC.

The V call is TRBV6-6, the J call TRBJ2-2; 9 bases map to TRBD2. Germline-derived CDR1 and CDR2 are MNHNY and SVGAGI (reference sequence). V trimming: 0 bases; J trimming: 6 bases; junction bases outside the gene matches: 2. The CDR3 totals 15 residues. CDR3 amino acids: CASSYSLAGSGELFF. CDR3 in DNA: TGTGCCAGCAGTTACTCCCTAGCGGGGTCCGGGGAGCTGTTTTTT.